This TCR beta chain originates from a study of T cell changes during pregnancy in multiple sclerosis. Germline CDR1 reads MNHNY; CDR2 reads SVGAGI (reference sequence). The germline V and J ends were trimmed by 0 bases and 4 bases, with 9 bases remaining between them. This CDR3 has 14 residues. Sequencing was performed with immunoSEQ multiplex PCR; in TCRdb, only in-frame clones are kept and a portion is missing. The data hold around 65,000 clones, with nearly 90% observed a single time. Sample: peripheral blood, taken in the first trimester of pregnancy. This TCR came from a female donor with multiple sclerosis, enrolled in a pregnancy study. The chain recombines TRBV6-6 with TRBJ1-2, with D maybe TRBD1 (5 bases). This chain's CDR3 is CASSYSGQAYGYTF. In nucleotides, the CDR3 is TGTGCCAGCAGTTACTCGGGGCAGGCCTATGGCTACACCTTC.